Below, one TCR beta chain is given with its context. This clonotype was recorded many times. What antigen it recognizes has not been identified. Mismatch with germline at one junction end may stem from a read error. The study was a case-control design nested within a healthcare worker cohort in London, UK, with weekly nasopharyngeal swab PCR tests and blood sampling. Healthcare workers were enrolled in the week of the UK lockdown, from 23 to 31 March 2020, and were followed every week for up to roughly 16 weeks. The record originates from a study of early T cells in non-severe SARS-CoV-2 infection (dated by TCRdb to 2020 to 2023). Concerning the study at large: Because TCR sequencing relied on bulk RNA taken from unsorted whole blood, pairing of alpha and beta chains was not possible.

Library creation used 5' RACE. Instrument on record: NextSeq 500. The TCR library protocol attached unique molecular identifiers to individual cDNA molecules to correct for sequencing error and PCR bias. Both TCR alpha and beta chains were sequenced, and tight co-correlation was observed between alpha and beta sequence abundances in each sample. From the authors' description of their analysis: Decombinator V4 was used to annotate TCR sequences for V gene, J gene and CDR3. TCRs were defined as expanded if a significant change between any two time points was detected under a Poisson model with p below 0.0001. TCR abundances were normalised to the total number of TCRs sequenced in each sample and reported as counts per million. TRAV1-2 paired with TRAJ12, TRAJ20 or TRAJ33 defined MAIT TCRs, while TRAV10 paired with TRAJ18 defined iNKT TCRs. VDJdb, accessed 1 November 2021, was searched for CMV, EBV and SARS-CoV-2 annotated TCRs, with TCRs annotated for multiple antigens excluded. TCRdb itself trimmed the public reads at Q25 with fastp, ran MiXCR and retained productive beta chains. Rows with a matching CDR3 protein are joined into one entry that keeps the most common DNA and genes. In this record, the V and J calls reflect TCRdb's handling and not the investigators' own analysis. The sample table records approximately 120,000 distinct CDR3 sequences; about 15% of these occur just once. About a fifth of the sample rests with the top ten.

Overall study outcomes, separate from this receptor: VDJdb matching was skewed toward anti-spike CD8 responses and likely underestimated virus-specific expansions by missing private and CD4 specificities.

CDR1 and CDR2, per the germline V gene, are MGHRA and YSYEKL. The CDR3 sequence holds 14 residues, the cysteine and phenylalanine included. Kept here is only the CDR3 DNA, which spans 42 bases and is read in frame from base 1. The receptor was derived from an adult who was a healthcare worker with PCR-confirmed SARS-CoV-2 infection or an uninfected control (not recorded which). Recombination linked TRBV4-1 to TRBJ2-1; the D gene is perhaps TRBD1 or TRBD2, each of them matching over 5 bases. Sample: whole blood. The DNA sequence is TGCGCCAGCAGCCAAATTCCGGGACCCCAGGGAGTGGTCTTC. The translation is CASSQIPGPQGVVF.